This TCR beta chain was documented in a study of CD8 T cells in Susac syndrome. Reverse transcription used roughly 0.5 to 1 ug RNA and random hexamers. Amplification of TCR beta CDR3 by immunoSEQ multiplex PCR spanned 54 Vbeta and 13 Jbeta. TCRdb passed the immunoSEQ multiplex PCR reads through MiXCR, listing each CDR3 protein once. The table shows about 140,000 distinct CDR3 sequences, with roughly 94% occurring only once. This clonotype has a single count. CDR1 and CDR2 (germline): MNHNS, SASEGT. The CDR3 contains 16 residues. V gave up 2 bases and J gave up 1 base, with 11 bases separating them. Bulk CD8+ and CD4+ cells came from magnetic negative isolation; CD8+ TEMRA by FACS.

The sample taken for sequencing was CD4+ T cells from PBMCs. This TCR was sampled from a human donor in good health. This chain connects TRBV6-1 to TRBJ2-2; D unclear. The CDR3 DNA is TGTGCCAGCAGTGAAAATCCATATGTGAACACCGGGGAGCTGTTTTTT. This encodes CASSENPYVNTGELFF.